This is a list of T cell receptor beta chains from one sample in a study of T cells after posttransplantation cyclophosphamide. Here immunoSEQ multiplex PCR was the method, and the copy in TCRdb shows in-frame clones only, minus some. The data show approximately 31,000 clones, none appearing only once, with 4.5% to 5% held by the ten largest. Sample: PBMCs. Receptors originate from a woman in her twenties or thirties in good health and a related stem cell transplant donor. CDR3s include the opening cysteine and the closing phenylalanine or tryptophan. Each record gives: J gene, V gene, CDR3 protein.

TRBJ1-1	TRBV13	CASSLQQISTEAFF
TRBJ1-2	TRBV12-3/TRBV12-4	CASSARQTGGYTF
TRBJ2-5	TRBV19	CASSQGRVETQYF
TRBJ2-3	TRBV6-2/TRBV6-3	CASSNRDRGTDTQYF
TRBJ1-1	TRBV7-9	CASSLHRAKDTEAFF
TRBJ2-3	TRBV18	CASSPAGADTQYF
TRBJ1-1	TRBV7-8	CASSSNRAVTGRMGAFF
TRBJ1-1	TRBV19	CASSIVGVGTEAFF
TRBJ1-4	TRBV7-2	CASSLGRGLGNEKLFF
TRBJ1-1	TRBV6-1	CASSDPTENTEAFF
TRBJ1-3	TRBV30	CAWSRPDRSYTIYF
TRBJ1-4	TRBV7-9	CASDRGYNEKLFF
TRBJ1-1	TRBV7-9	CASCNRTAEAFF
TRBJ1-2	TRBV19	CASRPHRVEYGYTF
TRBJ2-7	TRBV19	CASTLTGIEWYF
TRBJ1-5	TRBV6-5	CASRTGLNQPQHF
TRBJ2-2	TRBV5-1	CASLPGMTSGEVTGELFF
TRBJ1-1	TRBV2	CASSLTANTEAFF
TRBJ2-5	TRBV9	CASSVGRGGETQYF
TRBJ1-5	TRBV4-1	CASSQDLTGNQPQHF
TRBJ2-2	TRBV10-2	CASSEMGQGAGELFF
TRBJ2-7	TRBV6-5	CASSLGFYEQYF
TRBJ1-5	TRBV5-6	CASSLGQAGQPQHF
TRBJ2-5	TRBV5-1	CASRETTGVKTQYF
TRBJ2-2	TRBV19	CASTETGNTGELFF
TRBJ1-2	TRBV20-1	CSANKGDGYTF